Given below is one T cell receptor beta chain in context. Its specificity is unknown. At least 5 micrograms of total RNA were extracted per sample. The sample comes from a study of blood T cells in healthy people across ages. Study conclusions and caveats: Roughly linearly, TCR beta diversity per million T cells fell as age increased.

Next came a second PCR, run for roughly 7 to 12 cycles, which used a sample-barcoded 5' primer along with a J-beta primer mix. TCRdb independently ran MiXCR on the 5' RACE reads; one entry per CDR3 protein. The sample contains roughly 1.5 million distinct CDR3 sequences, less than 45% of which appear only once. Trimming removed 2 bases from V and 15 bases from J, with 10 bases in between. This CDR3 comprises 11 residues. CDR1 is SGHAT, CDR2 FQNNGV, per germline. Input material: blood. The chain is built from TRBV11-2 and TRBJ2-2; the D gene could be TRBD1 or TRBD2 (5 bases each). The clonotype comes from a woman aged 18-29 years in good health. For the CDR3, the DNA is TGTGCCAGCAGCTTAACCGTGGGGGTGTTTTTT. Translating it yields CASSLTVGVFF. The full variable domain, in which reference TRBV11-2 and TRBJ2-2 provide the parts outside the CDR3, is EAGVAQSPRYKIIEKRQSVAFWCNPISGHATLYWYQQILGQGPKLLIQFQNNGVVDDSQLPKDRFSAERLKGVDSTLKIQPAKLEDSAVYLCASSLTVGVFFGEGSRLTVL.